These 13 T cell receptor beta chains were all obtained from the same sample, sequenced in a study of graft-versus-host responses after intestinal transplantation. Irradiated, violet-dye-labeled stimulators (roughly 200,000) were plated alongside roughly 200,000 CFSE-labeled responders. The method was immunoSEQ multiplex PCR; TCRdb's version includes in-frame clones alone and lacks a portion of them. The sample includes 10,000 to 15,000 clones, around 30% seen only once; the top ten take around 2.5%. Source: alloreactive CD8+ T cells from a mixed lymphocyte reaction culture, taken before intestinal transplant. The subset here: CFSE-low proliferating T cells sorted from roughly six-day pre-transplant mixed lymphocyte reaction (GvH or HvG direction). Receptors were obtained from a human patient who received an intestinal transplant.

The chain carries TRBV28 and TRBJ2-7; TRBD1 or TRBD2 may be the D gene (6 bases each). Germline CDR1 and CDR2: MDHEN and SYDVKM. Trimming removed 7 bases at V and 3 bases at J, with 19 bases between. The CDR3 runs 15 residues. CDR3: CASTLGGGGSYEQYF. Written as DNA, the CDR3 is TGTGCCAGCACCTTAGGGGGTGGGGGGAGCTACGAGCAGTACTTC.

DNA for the CDR3: TGTGCCAGCAGCTTCTGGGGAGGTTACAGAGAAGCTTTCTTT. As protein: CASSFWGGYREAFF. This rearrangement joins TRBV11-2 to TRBJ1-1; no reliable D call. The CDR3 has 14 amino acids. The ends were cut back, 3 bases at V and 8 bases at J, with 16 bases in the middle. Germline V lookup: CDR1 SGHAT, CDR2 FQNNGV.

This clone is a singleton in its sample. The rearrangement uses TRBV7-9 and TRBJ1-1; TRBD1 aligns across 7 bases. The J segment lost 4 bases and the V segment lost 4 bases, leaving 9 bases of the junction unmatched. The CDR3 runs 15 residues. CDR1 and CDR2 (germline): SEHNR, FQNEAQ (reference sequence). The CDR3, as DNA: TGTGCCAGCAGCTCAATCAGGGACAGTCTCACTGAAGCTTTCTTT. This sequence encodes CASSSIRDSLTEAFF.

This clone is medium-sized by share. CDR3 protein: CASSSDWHEQYF. CDR3 nucleotide sequence: TGTGCCAGCAGCTCAGACTGGCACGAGCAGTACTTC. V is TRBV7-9 and J is TRBJ2-7; D call uncertain. Deletions cut 4 bases from V and 5 bases from J, with 9 bases between. Germline CDR1 SEHNR, CDR2 FQNEAQ (reference sequence). This CDR3 region has 12 residues.

The genes are TRBV9 and TRBJ1-1; D ambiguous. The germline V and J ends were trimmed by 0 bases and 4 bases, with 13 bases remaining between them. Per the germline V gene, CDR1 is SGDLS and CDR2 is YYNGEE. CDR3 length: 15 residues. The CDR3 DNA sequence: TGTGCCAGCAGCGTAGACGATCGGGTGGGCACTGAAGCTTTCTTT. It encodes CASSVDDRVGTEAFF.

The chain employs TRBV2 and TRBJ2-1; unclear D gene. The V end lost 5 bases, the J end lost 7 bases, and 12 bases lay between the germline ends. Germline values: CDR1 SNHLY, CDR2 FYNNEI. The CDR3 extends over 13 amino acids. This chain's CDR3 is CASSSGHWNEQFF. DNA of the CDR3: TGTGCCAGCAGTTCCGGCCATTGGAATGAGCAGTTCTTC.

By frequency in the sample, this clone is medium-sized. V gene TRBV11-2 combines with J gene TRBJ1-4; no definite D call. The V and J ends lost 1 base and 7 bases respectively, with 7 bases between them. The CDR3 is made up of 13 amino acids. Germline V CDR1 and CDR2: SGHAT, FQNNGV. The CDR3 DNA reads TGTGCCAGCAGCTTAGCGTTAAGTGAAAAACTGTTTTTT. Its protein is CASSLALSEKLFF.

The chain recombines TRBV6-1 with TRBJ2-1, with 8 positions matching TRBD1. Germline V gives CDR1 MNHNS, CDR2 SASEGT. The junction had 6 bases not matched to a gene; V was cut back by 6 bases and J by 2 bases. The CDR3 loop spans 15 amino acids. CDR3 sequence (DNA): TGTGCCAGCAGCCGTGGACAGGGAACCTACAATGAGCAGTTCTTC. Translating gives CASSRGQGTYNEQFF.

The rearrangement joins TRBV19 to TRBJ2-3; TRBD1 is a possible D gene (5 bases). CDR3 length equals 12 residues. CDR1 is LNHDA and CDR2 is SQIVND in the germline V gene (reference sequence). Trimming pared 3 bases from V and 4 bases from J, leaving 5 bases between. This chain's CDR3 is CASSIRADTQYF. Here the CDR3 DNA reads TGTGCCAGTAGTATCAGGGCAGATACGCAGTATTTT.

The genes are TRBV4-1 and TRBJ2-3; 15 bases match TRBD2. This CDR3 contains 20 residues. Germline V gives CDR1 MGHRA, CDR2 YSYEKL. Losses at the gene ends were 4 bases for V and 0 bases for J; bases not matched to a gene: 11. CDR3 DNA: TGCGCCAGCAGCCTATCGACAGGACTAGCGGGAGGGACGAGCACAGATACGCAGTATTTT. Protein sequence: CASSLSTGLAGGTSTDTQYF.

Relative to its sample, this clone is medium-sized (0.01 to 0.1%). The V gene is TRBV5-6, the J gene TRBJ2-7; D might be TRBD1 (6 bases). Germline V gives CDR1 SGHDT, CDR2 YYEEEE. This CDR3 comprises 16 residues. Trimming left V 0 bases short and J 6 bases short, with 19 bases between. CDR3 protein: CASSLDREQLILEQYF. Written as DNA, the CDR3 is TGTGCCAGCAGCTTGGACAGGGAGCAACTGATTCTCGAGCAGTACTTC. Full variable domain (missing parts from reference TRBV5-6 and TRBJ2-7): DAGVTQSPTHLIKTRGQQVTLRCSPKSGHDTVSWYQQALGQGPQFIFQYYEEEERQRGNFPDRFSGHQFPNYSSELNVNALLLGDSALYLCASSLDREQLILEQYFGPGTRLTVT.

The chain carries TRBV30 and TRBJ1-2; D unclear. The CDR3 has 13 residues. V lost 6 bases and J lost 0, with 11 bases in between. Germline loops: CDR1 GTSNPN, CDR2 SVGIG (reference sequence). The CDR3 region has the DNA TGTGCCTGCACCACATTAACTAACTATGGCTACACCTTC. Amino acids: CACTTLTNYGYTF.

The chain has TRBV12-5 and TRBJ1-2; perhaps TRBD1 as D (5 bases). Trimming left V 5 bases short and J 4 bases short, with 17 bases between. Germline V lookup: CDR1 LGHNT, CDR2 FRNRAP. The CDR3 is made up of 15 amino acids. Here the CDR3 reads CASGPEGGDPYGYTF. CDR3 sequence (DNA): TGTGCTAGTGGTCCGGAGGGAGGGGATCCCTATGGCTACACCTTC.